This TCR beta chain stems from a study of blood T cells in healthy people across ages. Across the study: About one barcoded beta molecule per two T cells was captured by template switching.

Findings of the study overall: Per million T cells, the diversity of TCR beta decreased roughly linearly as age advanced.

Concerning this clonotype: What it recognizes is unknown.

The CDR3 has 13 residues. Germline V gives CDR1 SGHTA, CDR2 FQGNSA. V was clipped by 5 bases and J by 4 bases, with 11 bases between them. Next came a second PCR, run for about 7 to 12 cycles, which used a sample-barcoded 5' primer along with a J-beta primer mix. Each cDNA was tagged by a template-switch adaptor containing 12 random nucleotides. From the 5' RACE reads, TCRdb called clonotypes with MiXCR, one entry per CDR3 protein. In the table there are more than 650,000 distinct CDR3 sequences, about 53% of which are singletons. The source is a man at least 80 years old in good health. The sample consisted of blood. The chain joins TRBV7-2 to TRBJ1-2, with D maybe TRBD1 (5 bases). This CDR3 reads CASSARDLYGYTF. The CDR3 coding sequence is TGTGCCAGCAGCGCCAGGGATCTCTATGGCTACACCTTC.